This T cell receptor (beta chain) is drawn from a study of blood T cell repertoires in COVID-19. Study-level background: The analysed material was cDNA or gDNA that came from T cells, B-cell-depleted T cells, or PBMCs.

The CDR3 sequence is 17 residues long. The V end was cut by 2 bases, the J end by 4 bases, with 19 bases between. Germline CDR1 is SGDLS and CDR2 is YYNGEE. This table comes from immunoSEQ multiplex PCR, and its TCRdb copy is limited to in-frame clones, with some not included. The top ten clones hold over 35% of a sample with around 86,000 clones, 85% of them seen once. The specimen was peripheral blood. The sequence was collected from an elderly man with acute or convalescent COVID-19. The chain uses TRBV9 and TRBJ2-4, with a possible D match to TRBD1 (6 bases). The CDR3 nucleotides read TGTGCCAGCAGCGTGAGCCCCTCAGGGGTTTTAAAAAACATTCAGTACTTC. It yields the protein CASSVSPSGVLKNIQYF.